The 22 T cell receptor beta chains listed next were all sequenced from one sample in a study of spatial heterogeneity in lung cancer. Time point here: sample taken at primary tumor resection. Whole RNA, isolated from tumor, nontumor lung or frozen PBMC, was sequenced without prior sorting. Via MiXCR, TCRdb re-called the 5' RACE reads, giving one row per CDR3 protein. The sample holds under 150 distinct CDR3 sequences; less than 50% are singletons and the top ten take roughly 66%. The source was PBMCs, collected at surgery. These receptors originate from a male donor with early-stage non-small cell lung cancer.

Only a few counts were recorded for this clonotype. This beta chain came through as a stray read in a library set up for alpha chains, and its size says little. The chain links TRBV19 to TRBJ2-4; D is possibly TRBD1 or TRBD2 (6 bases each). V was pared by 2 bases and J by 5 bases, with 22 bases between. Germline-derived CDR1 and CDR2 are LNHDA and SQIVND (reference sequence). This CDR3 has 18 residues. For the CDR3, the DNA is TGTGCCAGTAGTATATTTGGAGGGGGGACGACCGGTCAAAACATTCAGTACTTC. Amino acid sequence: CASSIFGGGTTGQNIQYF. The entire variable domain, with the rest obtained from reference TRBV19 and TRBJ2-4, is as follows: DGGITQSPKYLFRKEGQNVTLSCEQNLNHDAMYWYRQDPGQGLRLIYYSQIVNDFQKGDIAEGYSVSREKKESFPLTVTSAQKNPTAFYLCASSIFGGGTTGQNIQYFGAGTRLSVL.

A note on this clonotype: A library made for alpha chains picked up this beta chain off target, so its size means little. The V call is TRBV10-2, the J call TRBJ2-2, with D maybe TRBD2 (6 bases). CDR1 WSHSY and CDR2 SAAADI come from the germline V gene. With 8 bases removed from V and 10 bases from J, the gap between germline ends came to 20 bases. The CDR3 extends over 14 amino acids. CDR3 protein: CASAALRGGAELFF. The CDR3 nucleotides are TGCGCCAGCGCGGCCCTGAGGGGAGGAGCGGAGCTGTTTTTT.

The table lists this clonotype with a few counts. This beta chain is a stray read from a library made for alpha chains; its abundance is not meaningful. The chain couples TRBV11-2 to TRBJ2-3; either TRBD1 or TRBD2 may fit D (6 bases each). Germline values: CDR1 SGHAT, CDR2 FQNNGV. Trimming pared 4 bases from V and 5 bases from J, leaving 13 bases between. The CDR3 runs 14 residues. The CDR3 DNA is TGTGCCAGCAGCTCGGAAGGGGGAGGAGATACGCAGTATTTT. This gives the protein CASSSEGGGDTQYF.

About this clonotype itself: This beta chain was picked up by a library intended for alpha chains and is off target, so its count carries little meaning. CDR3 bases: TGTGCCAGCAGCCCACACCAGACAGATAGCAATCAGCCCCAGCATTTT. Residues: CASSPHQTDSNQPQHF. The chain recombines TRBV6-2 or TRBV6-3 with TRBJ1-5; tentatively, D is TRBD1 (5 bases). With 6 bases removed from V and 0 bases from J, the gap between germline ends came to 15 bases. CDR1 and CDR2 (germline): MNHEY, SVGEGT. The CDR3 runs to 16 residues.

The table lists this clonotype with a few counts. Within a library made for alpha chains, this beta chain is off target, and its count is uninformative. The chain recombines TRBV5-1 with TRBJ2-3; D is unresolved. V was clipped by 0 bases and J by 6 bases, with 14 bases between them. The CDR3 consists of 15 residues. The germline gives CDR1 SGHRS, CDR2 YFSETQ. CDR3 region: CASSLAAAWVDTQYF. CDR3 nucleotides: TGCGCCAGCAGCTTGGCGGCGGCCTGGGTGGATACGCAGTATTTT.

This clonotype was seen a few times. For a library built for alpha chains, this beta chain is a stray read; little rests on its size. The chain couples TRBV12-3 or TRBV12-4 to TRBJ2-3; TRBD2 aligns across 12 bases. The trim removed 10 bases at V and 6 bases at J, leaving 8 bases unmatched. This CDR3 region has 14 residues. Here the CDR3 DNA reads TGTGCCACCATCACTAGCGGGAGGTCGGATACGCAGTATTTT. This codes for CATITSGRSDTQYF.

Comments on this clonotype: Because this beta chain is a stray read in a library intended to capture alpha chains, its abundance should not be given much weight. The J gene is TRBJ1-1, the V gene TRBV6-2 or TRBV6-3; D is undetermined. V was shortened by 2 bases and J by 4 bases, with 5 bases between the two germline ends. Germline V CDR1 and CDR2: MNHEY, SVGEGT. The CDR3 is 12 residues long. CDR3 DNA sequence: TGTGCCAGCAGTTACGGGCGCACTGAAGCTTTCTTT. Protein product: CASSYGRTEAFF.

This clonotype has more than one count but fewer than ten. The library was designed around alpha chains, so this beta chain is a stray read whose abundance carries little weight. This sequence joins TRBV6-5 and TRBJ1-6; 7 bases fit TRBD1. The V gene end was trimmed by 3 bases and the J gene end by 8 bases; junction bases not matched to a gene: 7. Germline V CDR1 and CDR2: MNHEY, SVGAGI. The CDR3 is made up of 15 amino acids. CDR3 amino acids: CASSYLGTEDSPLHF. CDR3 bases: TGTGCCAGCAGTTATCTGGGGACAGAAGATTCACCCCTCCACTTT.

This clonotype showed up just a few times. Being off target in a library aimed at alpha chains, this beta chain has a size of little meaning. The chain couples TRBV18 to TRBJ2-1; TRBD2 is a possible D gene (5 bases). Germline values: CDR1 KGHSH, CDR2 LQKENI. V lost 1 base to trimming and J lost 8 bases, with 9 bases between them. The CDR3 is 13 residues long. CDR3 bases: TGTGCCAGCTCACCACTTTTGGAGGATGAGCAGTTCTTC. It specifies CASSPLLEDEQFF.

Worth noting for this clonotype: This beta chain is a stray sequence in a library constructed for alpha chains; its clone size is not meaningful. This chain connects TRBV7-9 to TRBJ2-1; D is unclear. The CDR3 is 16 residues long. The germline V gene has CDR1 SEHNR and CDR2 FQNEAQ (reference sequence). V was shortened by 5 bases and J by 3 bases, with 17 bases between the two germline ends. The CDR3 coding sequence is TGTGCCAGCAGCCTGATAGGAGTATCAATCTACAATGAGCAGTTCTTC. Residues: CASSLIGVSIYNEQFF.

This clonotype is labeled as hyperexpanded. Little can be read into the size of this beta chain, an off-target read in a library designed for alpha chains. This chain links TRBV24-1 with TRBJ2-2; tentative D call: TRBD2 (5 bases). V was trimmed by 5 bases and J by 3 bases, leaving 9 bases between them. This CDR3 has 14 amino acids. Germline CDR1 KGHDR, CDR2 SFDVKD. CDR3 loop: CATSAAGYTGELFF. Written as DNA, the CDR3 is TGTGCCACCAGTGCGGCGGGCTACACCGGGGAGCTGTTTTTT.

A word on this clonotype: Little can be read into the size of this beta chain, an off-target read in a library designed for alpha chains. This chain's CDR3 is CSARDQGGTSGLTGELFF. The CDR3 nucleotides read TGCAGTGCTAGAGATCAAGGGGGGACTAGCGGGCTCACCGGGGAGCTGTTTTTT. The gene calls are TRBV20-1 and TRBJ2-2; 12 bases are a match to TRBD2. Germline trimming cut 0 bases from V and 4 bases from J; bases unmatched to any gene: 9. The CDR3 covers 18 residues. Per germline, CDR1 DFQATT and CDR2 SNEGSKA (reference sequence).

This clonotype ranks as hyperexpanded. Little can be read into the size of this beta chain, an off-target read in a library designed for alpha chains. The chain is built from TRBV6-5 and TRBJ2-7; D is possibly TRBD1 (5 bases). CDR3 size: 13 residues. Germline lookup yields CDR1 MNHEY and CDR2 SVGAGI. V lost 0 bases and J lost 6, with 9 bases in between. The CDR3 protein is CASSYSKGSEQYF. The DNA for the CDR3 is TGTGCCAGCAGTTACTCGAAGGGGTCCGAGCAGTACTTC.

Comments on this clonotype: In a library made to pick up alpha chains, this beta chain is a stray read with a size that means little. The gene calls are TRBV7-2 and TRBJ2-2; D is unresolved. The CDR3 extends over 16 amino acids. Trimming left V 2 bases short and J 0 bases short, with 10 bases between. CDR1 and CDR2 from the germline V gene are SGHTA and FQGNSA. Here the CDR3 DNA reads TGTGCCAGCAGCTTAACCCGTCTCCCGAACACCGGGGAGCTGTTTTTT. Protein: CASSLTRLPNTGELFF. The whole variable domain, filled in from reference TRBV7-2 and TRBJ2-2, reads GAGVSQSPSNKVTEKGKDVELRCDPISGHTALYWYRQSLGQGLEFLIYFQGNSAPDKSGLPSDRFSAERTGGSVSTLTIQRTQQEDSAVYLCASSLTRLPNTGELFFGEGSRLTVL.

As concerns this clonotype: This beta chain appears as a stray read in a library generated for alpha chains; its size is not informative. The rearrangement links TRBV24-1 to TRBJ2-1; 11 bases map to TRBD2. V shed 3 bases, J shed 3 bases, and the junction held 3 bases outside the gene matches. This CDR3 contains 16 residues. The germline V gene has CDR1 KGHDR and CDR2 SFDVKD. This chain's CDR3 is CATSDPLAGGYNEQFF. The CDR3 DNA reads TGTGCCACCAGTGATCCCCTAGCGGGAGGCTACAATGAGCAGTTCTTC.

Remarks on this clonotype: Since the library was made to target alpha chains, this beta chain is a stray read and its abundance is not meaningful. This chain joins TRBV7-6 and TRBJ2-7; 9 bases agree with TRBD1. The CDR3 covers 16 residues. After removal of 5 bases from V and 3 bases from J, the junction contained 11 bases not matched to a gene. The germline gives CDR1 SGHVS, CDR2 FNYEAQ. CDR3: CASSRTGDEWVYEQYF. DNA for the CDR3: TGTGCCAGCAGCCGGACAGGGGACGAATGGGTCTACGAGCAGTACTTC.

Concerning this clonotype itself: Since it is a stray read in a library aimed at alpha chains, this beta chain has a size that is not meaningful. CDR3 amino acids: CASSPGGGHTEAFF. DNA for the CDR3: TGCGCCAGCAGCCCGGGAGGAGGACACACTGAAGCTTTCTTT. The gene calls are TRBV5-1 and TRBJ1-1; D is unresolved. CDR1 and CDR2 from the germline V gene are SGHRS and YFSETQ. The V end lost 4 bases, the J end lost 3 bases, and 13 bases lay between the germline ends. The CDR3 loop spans 14 amino acids.

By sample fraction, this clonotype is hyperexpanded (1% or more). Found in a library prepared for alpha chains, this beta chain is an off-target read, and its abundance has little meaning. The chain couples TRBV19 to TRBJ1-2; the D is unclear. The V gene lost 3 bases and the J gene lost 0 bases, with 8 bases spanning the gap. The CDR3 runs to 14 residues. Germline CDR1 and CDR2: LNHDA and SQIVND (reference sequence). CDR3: CASSIWPPNYGYTF. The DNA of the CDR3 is TGTGCCAGTAGTATCTGGCCTCCTAACTATGGCTACACCTTC.

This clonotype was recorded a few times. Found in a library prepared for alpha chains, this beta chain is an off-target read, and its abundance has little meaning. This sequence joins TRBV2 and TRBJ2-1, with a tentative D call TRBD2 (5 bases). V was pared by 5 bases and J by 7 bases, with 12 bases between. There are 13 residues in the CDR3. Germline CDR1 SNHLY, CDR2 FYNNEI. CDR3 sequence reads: CASSWTVGNEQFF. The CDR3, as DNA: TGTGCCAGCAGTTGGACTGTCGGAAATGAGCAGTTCTTC.

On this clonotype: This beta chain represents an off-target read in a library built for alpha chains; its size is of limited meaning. The CDR3 spells CASRGGYGYEQYF. The CDR3 coding sequence is TGCGCCAGCCGTGGCGGTTACGGCTACGAGCAGTACTTC. The chain joins TRBV10-2 to TRBJ2-7; no firm D call. Between the trimmed V and J ends, which lost 8 bases and 3 bases, there was a span of 14 bases. This CDR3 contains 13 residues. Germline values: CDR1 WSHSY, CDR2 SAAADI.

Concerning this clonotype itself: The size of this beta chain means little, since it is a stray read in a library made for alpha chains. CDR3 loop: CASSKPDRNYGYTF. For the CDR3, the DNA is TGTGCCAGCAGCAAACCGGACCGCAACTATGGCTACACCTTC. The V gene is TRBV7-7, the J gene TRBJ1-2; D uncertain. Trimming cost V 5 bases and J 2 bases, with 12 bases left between them. CDR3 size: 14 residues. CDR1 SSHAT and CDR2 FNYEAQ come from the germline V gene (reference sequence).

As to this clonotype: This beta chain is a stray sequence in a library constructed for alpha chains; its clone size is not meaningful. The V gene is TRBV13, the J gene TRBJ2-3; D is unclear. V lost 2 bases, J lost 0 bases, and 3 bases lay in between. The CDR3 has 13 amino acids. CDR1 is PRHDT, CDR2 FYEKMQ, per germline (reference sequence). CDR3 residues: CASSLSSTDTQYF. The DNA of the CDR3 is TGTGCCAGCAGCTTAAGTAGCACAGATACGCAGTATTTT.